Described below is a single T cell receptor (beta chain) sequence and its context. This clonotype came up many times. No cognate antigen has been identified for it. No clone much larger than this one lies a single base away; base qualities are absent. Ficoll-Paque density gradient centrifugation was used to isolate PBMCs. The data are from a study of T-cell memory formation after mild COVID-19 (dated by TCRdb to the early 2020s). Background on the whole study: TCR sequence clusters from the two donors were largely donor specific. In two donors, T-cell clones that expanded and contracted after mild COVID-19 were followed by sequencing TCRalpha and TCRbeta repertoires longitudinally. The cohort comprised two young, previously healthy adult volunteers, one female and one male.

The listed sequencing device is Illumina NovaSeq 6000. Using 5'RACE with constant-segment primers, TCRalpha and TCRbeta cDNA libraries were constructed, with sample barcodes and unique molecular identifiers added in the process. Trizol reagent was used to extract RNA from every sample. Amplification of the libraries took two PCR steps, and the second step added a second sample barcode plus Illumina TruSeq adapters. Sequencing of the libraries was done on an Illumina NovaSeq, producing 2 x 150 bp paired-end reads. As for the original processing: With migec v1.2.7, reads were demultiplexed and then collapsed into UMI-guided consensus sequences. Using mixcr v2.1.11, the UMI consensuses were aligned to TRA and TRB V and J templates and assembled into clonotypes. A clonotype was counted as expanded or contracted only when both edgeR and NoisET called the clonotype significant, with the noise models trained on biological replicates. edgeR calls used a false discovery rate-adjusted p below 0.01 and a log2 fold-change threshold of 1. As an exploratory analysis of dynamics, max-normalized trajectories of the 1000 most abundant clonotypes were examined by PCA with hierarchical clustering. Separately sequenced CD4+ and CD8+ repertoires were used to assign the CD4 or CD8 phenotype of responding clones. TCRdb reworked the public reads: Q25 trimming with fastp, MiXCR clone assembly, productive beta chains retained. Each CDR3 protein gets just one entry, which takes the most common genes and DNA from the rows behind it. TCRdb assigned the V and J calls; the authors' analysis was not used. The sample includes under 250,000 distinct CDR3 sequences, with 9.5% to 10% observed a single time. Of the sample, roughly 4% falls within the top ten clones.

The study at large found these results: Whether the second-wave clones peaking on day 37 were SARS-CoV-2 specific was not confirmed. Some responding clones were detected in pre-infection memory, suggesting pre-existing cross-reactive memory T cells joined the SARS-CoV-2 response. Contracting CD4+ clones were located mainly in the CM and EM memory subsets, whereas CD8+ clones were found to be enriched in EMRA. Balanced CD4/CD8 phenotypes were observed for clones contracting from day 15 to 85, whereas a bias towards CD4+ was observed for a second wave of clones expanding from day 15 to 37. Only a couple of mild cases were covered in the study, and larger cohorts including severe cases with pre-infection samples were considered necessary.

This clonotype originated in a man between 18 and 29 years old who had mild COVID-19 (a few samples of this study predate the infection). The sample titles of this study are shuffled in the database, so cell type and time point are left out; the donor was told from shared clones. The specimen sequenced was PBMCs or a T cell subset sorted from them (not recorded which).

The bases are TGCGCCAGCAGACAGGGGAGGTACAATGAGCAGTTCTTC. It is translated as CASRQGRYNEQFF. Recombination linked TRBV5-1 to TRBJ2-1, with TRBD1 as a weak D call on 7 bases. Measured from the cysteine to the phenylalanine, the CDR3 is 13 residues long. The kept DNA is CDR3 alone, 39 bases in frame from the first base. At the junction V is shortened by 5 bases and J by 4 bases, with 10 bases in between. Per the germline V gene, SGHRS is the CDR1 and YFSETQ is the CDR2.